This T cell receptor (beta chain) was documented in a study of blood T cell repertoires in COVID-19. At the level of the study: Specimens from acute and convalescent COVID-19 originated in the United States, Italy and Spain. T cells, B-cell-depleted T cells, or PBMCs provided the cDNA or gDNA that served as material.

This clone was detected once. The V gene end was trimmed by 2 bases and the J gene end by 9 bases; junction bases not matched to a gene: 6. Germline CDR1 and CDR2: GTSNPN and SVGIG (reference sequence). The CDR3 contains 13 residues. How the authors handled the data: Using reference gene primer amplification, nucleated cell counts were estimated. Assay: immunoSEQ multiplex PCR; the TCRdb copy retains only in-frame clones and omits some. V and J calls and clone size come straight from that table; D and trimming were deduced from the DNA. The sample holds tens of thousands of clones; 87% are singletons and the top ten take over 25%.

This receptor was obtained from a woman over 75 with active or convalescent COVID-19. V and J are TRBV30 and TRBJ1-5; 8 bases map to TRBD1. Material for sequencing was peripheral blood. This CDR3 reads CAWSNQGAGPQHF. In nucleotides, the CDR3 is TGTGCCTGGAGTAACCAGGGGGCTGGGCCCCAGCATTTT.